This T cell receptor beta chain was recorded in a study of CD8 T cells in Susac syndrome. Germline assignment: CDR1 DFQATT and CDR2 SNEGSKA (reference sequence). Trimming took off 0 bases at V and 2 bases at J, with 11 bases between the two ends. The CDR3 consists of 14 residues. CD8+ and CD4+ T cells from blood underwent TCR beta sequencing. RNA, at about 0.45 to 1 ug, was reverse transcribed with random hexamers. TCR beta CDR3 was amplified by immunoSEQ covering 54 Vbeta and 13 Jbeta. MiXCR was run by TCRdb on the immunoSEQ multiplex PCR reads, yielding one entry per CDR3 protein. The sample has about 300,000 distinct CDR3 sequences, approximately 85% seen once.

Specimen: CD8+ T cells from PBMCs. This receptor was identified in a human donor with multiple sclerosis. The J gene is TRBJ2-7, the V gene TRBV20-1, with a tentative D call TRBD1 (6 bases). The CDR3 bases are TGCAGTGCTAGAGATCACCGACAGGCCTACGAGCAGTACTTC. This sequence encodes CSARDHRQAYEQYF.